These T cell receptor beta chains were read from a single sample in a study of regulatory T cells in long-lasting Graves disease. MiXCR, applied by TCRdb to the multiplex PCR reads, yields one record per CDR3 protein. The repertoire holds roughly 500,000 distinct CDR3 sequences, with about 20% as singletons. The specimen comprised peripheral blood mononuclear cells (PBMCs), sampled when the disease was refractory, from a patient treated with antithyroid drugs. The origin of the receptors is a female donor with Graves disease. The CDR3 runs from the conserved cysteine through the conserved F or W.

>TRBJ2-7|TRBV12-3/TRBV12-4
CASSLMSGPGSNYEQYF
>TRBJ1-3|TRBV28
CASSVDRDHSGNTIYF
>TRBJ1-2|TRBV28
CASSWPVRGERTADYGYTF
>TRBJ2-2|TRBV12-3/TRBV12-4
CASSSEDKRTGELFF
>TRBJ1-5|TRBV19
CASSNYRVRGQPQHF
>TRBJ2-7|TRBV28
CASRPSHRLYEQYF
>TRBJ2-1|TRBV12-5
CASGLDGSGTSGSNEQFF
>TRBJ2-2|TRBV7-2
CASSLRRGFDSTGELFF
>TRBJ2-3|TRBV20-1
CSARGPSDSTDTQYF
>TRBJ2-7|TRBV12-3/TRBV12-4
CASSLDKYEQYF
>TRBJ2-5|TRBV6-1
CAGRDGGRKTQYF
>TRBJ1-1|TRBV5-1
CASSLADPGVGTEAFF
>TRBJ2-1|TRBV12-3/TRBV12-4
CASSFLAGLEQFF
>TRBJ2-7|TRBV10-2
CASSPGQGSDEQYF
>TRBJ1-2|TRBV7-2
CASSLSDRVYGYTF
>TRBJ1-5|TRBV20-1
CSANRGSNQPQHF
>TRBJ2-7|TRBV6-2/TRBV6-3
CASSRGFYEQYF
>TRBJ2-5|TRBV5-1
CASSLGGLEETQYF
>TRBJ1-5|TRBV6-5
CASSYLRRPLNQPQHF
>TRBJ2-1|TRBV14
CASSQAIYNEQFF
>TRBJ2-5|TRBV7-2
CASSLVWTVLEGETQYF
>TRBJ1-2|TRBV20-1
CSAGTSFYGYTF
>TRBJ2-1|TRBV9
CASSGQGEGYNEQFF
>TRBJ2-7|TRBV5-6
CASRSTLAGEYGEQYF
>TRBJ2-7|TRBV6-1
CATWTESYEQYF
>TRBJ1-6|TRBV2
CASSEGTGKRTLF
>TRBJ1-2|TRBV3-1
CASSLQGGNGYTF
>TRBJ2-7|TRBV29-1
CSVAETGAREQYF
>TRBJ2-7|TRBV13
CASSLTRSFHEQYF